Given below is one T cell receptor beta chain in context. This sample stems from a study of T cells in Graves' hyperthyroidism and ophthalmopathy. After removal of 4 bases from V and 1 base from J, the junction contained 17 bases not matched to a gene. Per the germline V gene, CDR1 is MGHRA and CDR2 is YSYEKL. The CDR3 is 20 residues long. Using RNA transcripts as the source, TCR beta CDR3 regions were amplified. In the first-round RT-PCR of the TCR CDR3, the HTBI primer set was used. TCRdb reprocessed the multiplex PCR reads via MiXCR and lists one record per CDR3 protein. The sample includes 500,000 to 750,000 distinct CDR3 sequences, 14% of them seen just once.

Sequencing was performed on blood. V and J are TRBV4-1 and TRBJ2-3, with 10 bases identical to TRBD2. This clonotype was obtained from a woman under 30 with Graves' ophthalmopathy. The CDR3 loop is CASSPQGGLAGEGRTDTQYF. CDR3 in DNA: TGCGCCAGCAGCCCGCAGGGTGGGCTAGCGGGAGAAGGACGCACAGATACGCAGTATTTT.